This is a list of T cell receptor beta chains from one sample in a study of cytomegalovirus exposure and HLA in healthy donors. Measured with immunoSEQ multiplex PCR; TCRdb has only the in-frame clones, and not every one. In the table there are 57,000 or so clones, about 80% of which are singletons. Sequencing was done on a sample of PBMCs. These receptors were taken from a man aged 45-65 years in good health and CMV-seropositive. CDR3s include the opening cysteine and the closing phenylalanine or tryptophan. Fields, in order: CDR3 DNA, CDR3 protein, clone size, D gene, J gene, V gene, CDR3 length. D genes are given only for firm matches. The size of a clone is reported for some rows only, either as once, few or many, or as a class for expanded clones.

TGTGCCTGGAGTGGTATAGCAGGGAACATTCAGTACTTC	CAWSGIAGNIQYF	NA	NA	TRBJ2-4	TRBV30	13
TGCGCCAGCAGCCAAGATCTTGGAGGTGGGGGGGAGACCCAGTACTTC	CASSQDLGGGGETQYF	NA	NA	TRBJ2-5	TRBV4-3	16
TGTGCCAGCCGCCTAGCGGGAGGGTACGAGCAGTACTTC	CASRLAGGYEQYF	once	TRBD2	TRBJ2-7	TRBV6-5	13
TGTGCCAGCAGTTACGGGGACTATTCAGATACGCAGTATTTT	CASSYGDYSDTQYF	NA	TRBD2	TRBJ2-3	TRBV6-5	14
TGTGCCAGCAGCCACGGGCAGGGCTTCTATAATTCACCCCTCCACTTT	CASSHGQGFYNSPLHF	NA	NA	TRBJ1-6	TRBV7-9	16
TGCGCCAGCAGCTTGGGGACTAGCCTTAACAATGAGCAGTTCTTC	CASSLGTSLNNEQFF	NA	TRBD2	TRBJ2-1	TRBV5-1	15
TGTGCCAGCAGGGGACAGGGAACCGGGGAGCTGTTTTTT	CASRGQGTGELFF	NA	TRBD1	TRBJ2-2	TRBV2	13
TGTGCCTGGTCGCCTAATGTTGAAAAACTGTTTTTT	CAWSPNVEKLFF	few	NA	TRBJ1-4	TRBV30	12
TGTGCCAGCAGCGAGACGCTAGCGGCCAATGAGCAGTTCTTC	CASSETLAANEQFF	NA	TRBD2	TRBJ2-1	TRBV7-8	14
TGCGCCAGCAGCTTGGTTTACGGGTCCTTCTACGAGCAGTACTTC	CASSLVYGSFYEQYF	NA	NA	TRBJ2-7	TRBV5-1	15
TGTGCCATCAGGACTCCGGGACAGGGTCACGAGCAGTACTTC	CAIRTPGQGHEQYF	NA	TRBD1	TRBJ2-7	TRBV10-3	14
TGTGCCAGCAGCTTATACCAATGGGGCAGCTCTGGAAACACCATATATTTT	CASSLYQWGSSGNTIYF	NA	NA	TRBJ1-3	TRBV11-2	17
TGCGCCAGCAGTGACCCCGGGACAGGGTTGACAGATACGCAGTATTTT	CASSDPGTGLTDTQYF	NA	TRBD1	TRBJ2-3	TRBV10-1	16
TGTGCCACCAGTTTCCAGGGGCCCCCTGGGGAGACCCAGTACTTC	CATSFQGPPGETQYF	NA	NA	TRBJ2-5	TRBV15	15
TGTGCCAGCAGCTTAAGGGGTCCCGAAGCTTTCTTT	CASSLRGPEAFF	NA	NA	TRBJ1-1	TRBV7-2	12
TGCGCCAGCAGCCTGGGGGCTAGCGGGAGGGTCGACGAGCAGTACTTC	CASSLGASGRVDEQYF	NA	TRBD2	TRBJ2-7	TRBV5-1	16
TGTGCCAGCTCCCGCCCCCTGACAGGGACTGTAACCTACGAGCAGTACTTC	CASSRPLTGTVTYEQYF	once	NA	TRBJ2-7	TRBV18	17
TGTGCCAGCAGTCCCCAAAATCAGCCCCAGCATTTT	CASSPQNQPQHF	NA	NA	TRBJ1-5	TRBV28	12
TGCGCCAGCAGCTCGGACAGGGAGTCCCCCACGGATCAGCCCCAGCATTTT	CASSSDRESPTDQPQHF	NA	TRBD1	TRBJ1-5	TRBV5-1	17
TGTGCCAGCTCCGAGGCACGTGAAGCTTTCTTT	CASSEAREAFF	NA	NA	TRBJ1-1	TRBV18	11
TGTGCCAGCAGTTCTAGCGGGGGGCCCTACGAGCAGTACTTC	CASSSSGGPYEQYF	NA	TRBD2	TRBJ2-7	TRBV27	14
TGTGCCAGCAGTTTAAGGGGTTATCAGCCCCAGCATTTT	CASSLRGYQPQHF	once	NA	TRBJ1-5	TRBV27	13
TGTGCCAGCAGTTCAGGATCCTATGGCTACACCTTC	CASSSGSYGYTF	NA	NA	TRBJ1-2	TRBV7-9	12
TGTGCTAGCAGCTCGGGACTAGCGGCCGGGGAGCTGTTTTTT	CASSSGLAAGELFF	NA	TRBD2	TRBJ2-2	TRBV7-7	14
TGTGCCAGCAGTCCTATACGCAATTCACCCCTCCACTTT	CASSPIRNSPLHF	NA	NA	TRBJ1-6	TRBV28	13
TGCGCCAGCAGCTTCGGCGGATCCTACGAGCAGTACTTC	CASSFGGSYEQYF	NA	NA	TRBJ2-7	TRBV5-1	13
TGTGCCAGCAGCTTAGCCCGGACTAGCGGAGACAATGAGCAGTTCTTC	CASSLARTSGDNEQFF	NA	TRBD2	TRBJ2-1	TRBV7-8	16
TGCGCCAGCACCGGACAGGGGAGCGGGGGTCAGCCCCAGCATTTT	CASTGQGSGGQPQHF	NA	TRBD1	TRBJ1-5	TRBV10-2	15
TGTGCCAGCTCCCCCCCCGCGATGAACACTGAAGCTTTCTTT	CASSPPAMNTEAFF	NA	NA	TRBJ1-1	TRBV18	14
TGTGCCAGCAGCTATCGGGACAGGGGTCGGGTGGGGCAGTACTTC	CASSYRDRGRVGQYF	NA	TRBD1	TRBJ2-7	TRBV6-5	15
TGCAGTGCTCAACGGGGAGAGCAGTTCTTC	CSAQRGEQFF	NA	NA	TRBJ2-1	TRBV20-1	10
TGTGCCTGGAGTTCGAGCGGGAGGGTGAACGGGGAGCTGTTTTTT	CAWSSSGRVNGELFF	NA	TRBD2	TRBJ2-2	TRBV30	15
TGTGCCTGGAGTACCTACTACCCCAGTCGGAATGAGGAGCAGTTCTTC	CAWSTYYPSRNEEQFF	NA	NA	TRBJ2-1	TRBV30	16
TGTGCCAGCAATAGGGGTTCGCTTCAGCCCCAGCATTTT	CASNRGSLQPQHF	once	NA	TRBJ1-5	TRBV6-5	13
TGCGCCAGCAGCTTGGATGGGCGTCATGAGCAGTTCTTC	CASSLDGRHEQFF	few	NA	TRBJ2-1	TRBV5-1	13
TGTGCCATTCAGGGGGGCACTGAAGCTTTCTTT	CAIQGGTEAFF	few	TRBD1	TRBJ1-1	TRBV2	11
TGTGCCAGCAGTTCGACTAGCTTTTCCGAGCAGTACTTC	CASSSTSFSEQYF	few	TRBD2	TRBJ2-7	TRBV6-5	13
TGTGCCAGCAGTTTGAGGCGGAACACTGAAGCTTTCTTT	CASSLRRNTEAFF	NA	NA	TRBJ1-1	TRBV27	13
TGTGCCAGCAGCACCCGGGACAGGGGGCCGCACGAGCAGTACTTC	CASSTRDRGPHEQYF	NA	NA	TRBJ2-7	TRBV21-1	15
TGTGCCAGCAGGGGGACGGCGGGGGAAAAACTGTTTTTT	CASRGTAGEKLFF	once	NA	TRBJ1-4	TRBV6-5	13
TGTGCCAGCAGTTTGAGGGTGAGAGACACTGAAGCTTTCTTT	CASSLRVRDTEAFF	NA	NA	TRBJ1-1	TRBV7-9	14
TGTGCCAGCAGTTCAGGGGTCTCCTACGAGCAGTTCTTC	CASSSGVSYEQFF	NA	NA	TRBJ2-1	TRBV27	13
TGTGCCAGCAGCTTATCTGGGGCGGGGGGGGTGAGCTCCTACAATGAGCAGTTCTTC	CASSLSGAGGVSSYNEQFF	few	TRBD2	TRBJ2-1	TRBV7-3	19
TGTGCCAGCACCGAAGTACAGGGTTGGGATCAGCCCCAGCATTTT	CASTEVQGWDQPQHF	NA	NA	TRBJ1-5	TRBV2	15
TGCGCCAGCAGCCTGGTGGGGGCGCAGGAGACCCAGTACTTC	CASSLVGAQETQYF	once	NA	TRBJ2-5	TRBV5-1	14
TGCGCCAGCAGCCAACCTATGATCGTCCTCATCTACCATGAGCCGTTCTTC	CASSQPMIVLIYHEPFF	NA	NA	TRBJ2-1	TRBV4-3	17
TGTGCCAGCTCGTCGAGAAGCTCCTATAATTCACCCCTCCACTTT	CASSSRSSYNSPLHF	NA	NA	TRBJ1-6	TRBV18	15
TGTGCCAGCAGTCCAACAGGAGCGACTCAGCCCCAGCATTTT	CASSPTGATQPQHF	NA	NA	TRBJ1-5	TRBV6-5	14
TGTGCCAGCTCACCAGGGCACCCGACAGGCTACGAACGCACCGGGGAGCTGTTTTTT	CASSPGHPTGYERTGELFF	NA	NA	TRBJ2-2	TRBV18	19
TGTGCCAGCAGTGAAAGTGTTGTTGGAGATATGGCACCCCTCCACTTT	CASSESVVGDMAPLHF	once	NA	TRBJ1-6	TRBV2	16
TGTGCCATCAGTGATTCAGGACTAGCGGGGGCCTCTGGGGCCAACGTCCTGACTTTC	CAISDSGLAGASGANVLTF	NA	TRBD2	TRBJ2-6	TRBV10-3	19
TGCGCCAGCAGCTTGGCCTGGACTAGCGGTTACGAGCAGTACTTC	CASSLAWTSGYEQYF	once	TRBD2	TRBJ2-7	TRBV5-1	15
TGTGCCATCAGCGCCGGGACTAGCGGGGTCACCGGGGAGCTGTTTTTT	CAISAGTSGVTGELFF	NA	TRBD2	TRBJ2-2	TRBV10-3	16